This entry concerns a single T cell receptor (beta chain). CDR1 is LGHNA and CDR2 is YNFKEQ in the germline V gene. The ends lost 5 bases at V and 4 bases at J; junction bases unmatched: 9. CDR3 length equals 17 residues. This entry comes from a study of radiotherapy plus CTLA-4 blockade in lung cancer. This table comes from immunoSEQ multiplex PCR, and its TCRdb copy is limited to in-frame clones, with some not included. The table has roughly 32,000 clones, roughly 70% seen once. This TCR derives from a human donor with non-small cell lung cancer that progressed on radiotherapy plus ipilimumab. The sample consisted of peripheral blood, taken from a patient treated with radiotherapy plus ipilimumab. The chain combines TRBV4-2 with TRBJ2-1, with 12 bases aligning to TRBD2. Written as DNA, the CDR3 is TGTGCCAGCAGCGTTCTAGCGGGAGGGCCACTTTACAATGAGCAGTTCTTC. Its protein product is CASSVLAGGPLYNEQFF.